The entry that follows covers one TCR beta chain sequence. The sample is drawn from a study of cytomegalovirus exposure and HLA in healthy donors. A multiplex PCR was run with 60 Vbeta primers and 13 Jbeta primers. Libraries were prepared by immunoSEQ multiplex PCR; TCRdb keeps only in-frame clonotypes and omits some of them. The table lists 75,000 to 100,000 clones, about 70% of them singletons, with roughly 13% in the top ten. V was pared by 3 bases and J by 3 bases, with 12 bases of the junction left unmatched. In germline, CDR1 is MDHEN, CDR2 SYDVKM. This CDR3 is 17 amino acids long. Sequencing used PBMCs. The clonotype was recovered from a woman in her 70s in good health and CMV-seropositive. The chain uses TRBV28 and TRBJ2-5, with 8 bases aligning to TRBD2. CDR3 loop: CASSFGLAGTREETQYF. Here the CDR3 DNA reads TGTGCCAGCAGTTTCGGGTTAGCGGGAACGAGGGAAGAGACCCAGTACTTC.